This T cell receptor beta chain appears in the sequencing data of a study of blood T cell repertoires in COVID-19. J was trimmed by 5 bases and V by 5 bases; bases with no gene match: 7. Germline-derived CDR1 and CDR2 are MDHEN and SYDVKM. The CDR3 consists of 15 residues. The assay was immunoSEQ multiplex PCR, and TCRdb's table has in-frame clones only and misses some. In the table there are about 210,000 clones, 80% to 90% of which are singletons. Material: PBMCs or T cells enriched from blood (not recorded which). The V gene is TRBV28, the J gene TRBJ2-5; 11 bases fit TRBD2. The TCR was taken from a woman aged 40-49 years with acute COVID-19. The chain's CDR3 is CASSALAGGRETQYF. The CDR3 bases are TGTGCCAGCAGTGCTCTAGCGGGAGGTCGGGAGACCCAGTACTTC.